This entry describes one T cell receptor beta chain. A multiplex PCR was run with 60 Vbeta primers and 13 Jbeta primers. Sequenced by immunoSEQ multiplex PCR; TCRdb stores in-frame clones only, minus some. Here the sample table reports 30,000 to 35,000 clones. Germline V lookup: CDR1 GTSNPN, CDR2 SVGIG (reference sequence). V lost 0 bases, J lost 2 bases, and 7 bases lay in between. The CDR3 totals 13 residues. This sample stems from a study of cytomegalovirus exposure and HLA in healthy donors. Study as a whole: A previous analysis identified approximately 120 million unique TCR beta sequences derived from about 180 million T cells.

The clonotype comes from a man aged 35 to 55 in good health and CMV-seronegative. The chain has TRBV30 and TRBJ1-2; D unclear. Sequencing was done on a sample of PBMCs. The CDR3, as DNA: TGTGCCTGGAGTGTTCCGGGGAACTATGGCTACACCTTC. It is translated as CAWSVPGNYGYTF.